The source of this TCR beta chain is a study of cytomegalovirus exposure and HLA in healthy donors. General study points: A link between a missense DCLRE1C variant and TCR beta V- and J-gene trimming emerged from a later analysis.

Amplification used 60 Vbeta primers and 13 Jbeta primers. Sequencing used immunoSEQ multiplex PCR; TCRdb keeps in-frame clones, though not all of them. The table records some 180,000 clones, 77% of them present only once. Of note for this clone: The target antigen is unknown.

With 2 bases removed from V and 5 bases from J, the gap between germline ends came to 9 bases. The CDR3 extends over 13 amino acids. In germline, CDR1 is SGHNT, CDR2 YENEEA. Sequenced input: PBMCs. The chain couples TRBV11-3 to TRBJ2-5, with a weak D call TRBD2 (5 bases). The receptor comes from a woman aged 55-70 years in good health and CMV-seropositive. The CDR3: CASSLSPGETQYF. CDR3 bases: TGTGCCAGCAGCTTATCACCGGGGGAGACCCAGTACTTC.